This T cell receptor (beta chain) was retrieved from a study of blood T cells in healthy people across ages. A J-beta primer mix and a sample-barcoded 5' primer were used in a second PCR of roughly 6 to 11 cycles. TCRdb reanalysed the 5' RACE reads using MiXCR and keeps one entry per CDR3 protein. The data show more than 750,000 distinct CDR3 sequences, 25% to 30% seen once. General study points: Naive CD4+ cell counts and diversity both ran higher in long-lived than in aged donors.

This CDR3 has 14 residues. Germline V CDR1 and CDR2: LGHNA, YSLEER. Concerning this clonotype itself: Its target is not known. This may come from a read error, since a much larger clone is one base off.

This sample also belongs to another study, concerning T cells of mothers and their children.

Sequencing was done on a sample of blood. J is TRBJ2-1 and V is TRBV4-3; 7 bases line up with TRBD2. This receptor was obtained from a woman aged 40 to 50 in good health. DNA for the CDR3: TGCGCCAGCGGCCAAGGCTTACTAGCGCATGAGCAGTTCTTC. Protein product: CASGQGLLAHEQFF.